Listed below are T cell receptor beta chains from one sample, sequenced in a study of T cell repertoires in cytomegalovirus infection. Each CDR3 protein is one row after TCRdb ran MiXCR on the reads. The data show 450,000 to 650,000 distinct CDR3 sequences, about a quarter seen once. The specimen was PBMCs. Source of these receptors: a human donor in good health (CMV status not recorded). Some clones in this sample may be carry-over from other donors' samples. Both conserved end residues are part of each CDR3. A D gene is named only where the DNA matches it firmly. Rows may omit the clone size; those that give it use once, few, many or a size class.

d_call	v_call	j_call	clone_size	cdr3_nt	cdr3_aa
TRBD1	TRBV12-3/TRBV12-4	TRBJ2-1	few	TGTGCCAGCAGCGCCGGGACAGGGGGTAATGAGCAGTTCTTC	CASSAGTGGNEQFF
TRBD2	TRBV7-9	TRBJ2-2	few	TGTGCCAGCAGCTTGGGACTAGCGGGACCTACCGGGGAGCTGTTTTTT	CASSLGLAGPTGELFF
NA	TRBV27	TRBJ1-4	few	TGTGCCAGCAGAAACAGGTTTGAGGGTGAAAAACTGTTTTTT	CASRNRFEGEKLFF
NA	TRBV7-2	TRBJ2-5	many	TGTGCCAGCAGCTTAGTAGGTAGAGAGACCCAGTACTTC	CASSLVGRETQYF
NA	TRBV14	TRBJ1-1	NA	TGTGCCAGCAGCCAAGCTTGGGCAGGGATCACTGAAGCTTTCTTT	CASSQAWAGITEAFF
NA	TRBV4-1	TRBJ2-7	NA	TGCGCCAGCAGCCAAGAGTTGGGGGGGCAGTACTTC	CASSQELGGQYF
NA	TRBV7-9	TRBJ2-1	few	TGTGCCAGCAGCTACCCCGAGGGCCTGCCCTACAATGAGCAGTTCTTC	CASSYPEGLPYNEQFF
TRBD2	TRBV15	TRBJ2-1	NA	TGTGCCACCAGCAGACCCGGGGGGGGATACAATGAGCAGTTCTTC	CATSRPGGGYNEQFF
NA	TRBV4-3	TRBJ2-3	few	TGCGCCAGCAGGGATATGACAGATACGCAGTATTTT	CASRDMTDTQYF
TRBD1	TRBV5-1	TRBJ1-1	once	TGCGCCAGCAGCGCACAGGGGGAACAGACTGAAGCTTTCTTT	CASSAQGEQTEAFF
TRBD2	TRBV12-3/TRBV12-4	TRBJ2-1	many	TGTGCCAGCAGTTTTCCGGGACTAGCCGGCAATGAGCAGTTCTTC	CASSFPGLAGNEQFF
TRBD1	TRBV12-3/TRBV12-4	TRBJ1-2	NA	TGTGCCAGCAGACAGGGACAGGGGGCGCTTGGCTACACCTTC	CASRQGQGALGYTF
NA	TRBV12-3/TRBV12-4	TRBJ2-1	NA	TGTGCCAGCAGTCTGGGGGGCGAAATCTACAATGAGCAGTTCTTC	CASSLGGEIYNEQFF
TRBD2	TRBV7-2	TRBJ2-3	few	TGTGCCAGCAGCTCCGGGACTAGCGGGAGGGTTGGAGATACGCAGTATTTT	CASSSGTSGRVGDTQYF
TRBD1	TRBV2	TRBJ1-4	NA	TGTGCCAGCAGACAGACCGGTGGGACAGGGACGCGAAAACTGTTTTTT	CASRQTGGTGTRKLFF
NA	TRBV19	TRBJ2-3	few	TGTGCCAGTCGGTTCGGCGGAAGCACAGATACGCAGTATTTT	CASRFGGSTDTQYF
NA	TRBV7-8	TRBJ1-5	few	TGTGCCAGCAGCTTATATAAGGCAGGGGTAGGGGATCAGCCCCAGCATTTT	CASSLYKAGVGDQPQHF
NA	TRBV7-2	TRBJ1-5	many	TGTGCCAGCAGCTCACAGGGAGGGGATCAGCCCCAGCATTTT	CASSSQGGDQPQHF